These 2 T cell receptor beta chains were all obtained from the same sample, sequenced in a study of cytomegalovirus exposure and HLA in healthy donors. The primer mix had 60 Vbeta and 13 Jbeta primers. Assay: immunoSEQ multiplex PCR; the TCRdb copy retains only in-frame clones and omits some. The table records around 40,000 clones, approximately 71% of them present only once. The material sequenced was PBMCs. The receptors here all came from a man aged 50 to 59 in good health and CMV-seropositive.

CDR3 DNA sequence: TGTGCCAGCTCCGGGGGAGGGAGTTTAACAGATACGCAGTATTTT. It codes for CASSGGGSLTDTQYF. This rearrangement joins TRBV11-3 to TRBJ2-3, with TRBD2 matching 7 bases. This CDR3 contains 15 residues. V lost 8 bases, J lost 3 bases, and 11 bases stayed unmatched. From germline, CDR1 is SGHNT and CDR2 YENEEA.

The chain couples TRBV9 to TRBJ1-6; 9 bases align to TRBD1. The CDR3 is made up of 15 amino acids. J lost 9 bases, V lost 4 bases, and 8 bases had no gene match. The germline V gene encodes CDR1 SGDLS and CDR2 YYNGEE. CDR3 nucleotide sequence: TGTGCCAGCAGCCCCAGGGGGACAGGGTCTTCACCCCTCCACTTT. Translating gives CASSPRGTGSSPLHF. The full variable domain, in which reference TRBV9 and TRBJ1-6 provide the parts outside the CDR3, is DSGVTQTPKHLITATGQRVTLRCSPRSGDLSVYWYQQSLDQGLQFLIQYYNGEERAKGNILERFSAQQFPDLHSELNLSSLELGDSALYFCASSPRGTGSSPLHFGNGTRLTVT.